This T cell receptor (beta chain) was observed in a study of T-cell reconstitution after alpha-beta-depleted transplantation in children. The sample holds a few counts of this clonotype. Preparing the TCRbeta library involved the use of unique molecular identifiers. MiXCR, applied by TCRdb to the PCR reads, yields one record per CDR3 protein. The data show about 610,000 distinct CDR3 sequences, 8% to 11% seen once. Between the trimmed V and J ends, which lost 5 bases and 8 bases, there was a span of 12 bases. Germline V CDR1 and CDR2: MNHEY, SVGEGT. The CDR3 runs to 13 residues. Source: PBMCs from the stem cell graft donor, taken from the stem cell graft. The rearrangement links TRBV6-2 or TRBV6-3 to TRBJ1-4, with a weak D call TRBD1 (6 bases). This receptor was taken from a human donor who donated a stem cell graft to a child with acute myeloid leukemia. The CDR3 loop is CASSDRSPEKLFF. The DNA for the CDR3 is TGTGCCAGCAGTGACAGGTCTCCCGAAAAACTGTTTTTT.